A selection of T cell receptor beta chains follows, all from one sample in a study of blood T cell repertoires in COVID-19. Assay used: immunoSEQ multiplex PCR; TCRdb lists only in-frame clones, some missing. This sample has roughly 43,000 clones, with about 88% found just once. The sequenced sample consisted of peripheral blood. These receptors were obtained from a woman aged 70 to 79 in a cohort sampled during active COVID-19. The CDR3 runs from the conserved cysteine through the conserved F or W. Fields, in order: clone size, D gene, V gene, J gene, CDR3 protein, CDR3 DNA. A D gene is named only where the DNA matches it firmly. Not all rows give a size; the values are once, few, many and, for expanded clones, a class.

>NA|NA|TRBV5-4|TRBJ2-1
CASRPGGYNEQFF
TGTGCCAGCAGACCAGGCGGGTACAATGAGCAGTTCTTC
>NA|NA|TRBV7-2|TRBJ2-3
CASSLGGNLDTQYF
TGTGCCAGCAGCTTAGGCGGGAATTTGGATACGCAGTATTTT
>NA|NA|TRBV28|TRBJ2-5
CASSPPEQDQYF
TGTGCCAGCAGTCCGCCTGAACAGGACCAGTACTTC
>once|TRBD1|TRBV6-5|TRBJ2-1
CASSRDRGSYNEQFF
TGTGCCAGCAGCCGGGACAGGGGATCCTACAATGAGCAGTTCTTC
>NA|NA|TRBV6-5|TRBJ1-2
CASSYMESYGYTF
TGTGCCAGCAGTTACATGGAGTCCTATGGCTACACCTTC
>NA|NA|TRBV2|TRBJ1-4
CASRERTANEKLFF
TGTGCCAGCAGAGAGCGGACGGCTAATGAAAAACTGTTTTTT
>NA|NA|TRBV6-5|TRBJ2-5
CASSFGLGRGRETQYF
TGTGCCAGCAGTTTCGGCCTGGGTAGGGGTCGCGAGACCCAGTACTTC
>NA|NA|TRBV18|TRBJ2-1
CASSPLVGSYNEQFF
TGTGCCAGCTCACCGCTAGTGGGCTCCTACAATGAGCAGTTCTTC
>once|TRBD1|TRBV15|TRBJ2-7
CATSRTGTGPYEQYF
TGTGCCACCAGCAGAACCGGGACAGGGCCCTACGAGCAGTACTTC
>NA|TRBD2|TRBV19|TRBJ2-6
CASSIVSGGSGANVLTF
TGTGCCAGTAGTATAGTATCGGGGGGGTCTGGGGCCAACGTCCTGACTTTC
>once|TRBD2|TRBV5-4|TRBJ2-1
CASSLGGGSGNEQFF
TGTGCCAGCAGCTTGGGAGGCGGGAGCGGCAATGAGCAGTTCTTC
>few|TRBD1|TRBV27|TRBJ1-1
CASIDRQGTMNTEAFF
TGTGCCAGTATCGATCGACAGGGCACCATGAACACTGAAGCTTTCTTT
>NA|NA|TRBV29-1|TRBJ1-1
CSAAQGRDTEAFF
TGCAGCGCCGCTCAGGGCAGGGACACTGAAGCTTTCTTT
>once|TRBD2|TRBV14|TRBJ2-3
CASSQEGLAGGPGDTQYF
TGTGCCAGCAGCCAAGAGGGACTAGCGGGAGGCCCAGGAGATACGCAGTATTTT
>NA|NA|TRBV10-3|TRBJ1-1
CAISESTGNTEAFF
TGTGCCATCAGTGAGTCGACGGGGAACACTGAAGCTTTCTTT
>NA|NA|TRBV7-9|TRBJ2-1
CASSHSQGTENEQFF
TGTGCCAGCAGCCATAGTCAGGGGACGGAGAATGAGCAGTTCTTC
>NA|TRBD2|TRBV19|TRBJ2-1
CASKGLGPEGEQFF
TGTGCCAGTAAGGGACTAGGGCCCGAAGGAGAGCAGTTCTTC
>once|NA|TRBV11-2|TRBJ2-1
CASSFQSGAGRYANEQFF
TGTGCCAGCAGCTTCCAGTCCGGAGCGGGTAGATATGCTAATGAGCAGTTCTTC
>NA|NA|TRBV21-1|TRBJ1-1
CASSKRDSPTLGEAFF
TGTGCCAGCAGCAAAAGGGACAGTCCCACCCTTGGTGAAGCTTTCTTT
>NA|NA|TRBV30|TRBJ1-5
CAWSPGGNQPQHF
TGTGCCTGGAGTCCCGGGGGTAATCAGCCCCAGCATTTT
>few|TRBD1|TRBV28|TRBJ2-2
CASRRARTGGTGELFF
TGTGCCAGCAGGAGGGCCCGGACAGGAGGCACCGGGGAGCTGTTTTTT
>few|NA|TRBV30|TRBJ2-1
CAWSNGGGNEQFF
TGTGCCTGGAGTAACGGGGGAGGCAATGAGCAGTTCTTC
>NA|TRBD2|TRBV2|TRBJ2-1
CASSRIRGLAGMGSYNEQFF
TGTGCCAGCAGCAGAATAAGGGGACTAGCGGGAATGGGGTCCTACAATGAGCAGTTCTTC
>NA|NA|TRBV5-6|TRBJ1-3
CASSPRAWQGSGNTIYF
TGTGCCAGCAGCCCCCGGGCGTGGCAGGGTTCTGGAAACACCATATATTTT
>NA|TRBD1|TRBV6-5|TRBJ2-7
CASSSPGQGPYEQYF
TGTGCCAGCAGTTCCCCGGGACAGGGCCCCTACGAGCAGTACTTC
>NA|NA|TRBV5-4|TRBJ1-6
CASSLKAGVDSPLHF
TGTGCCAGCAGCTTGAAGGCAGGGGTGGATTCACCCCTCCACTTT
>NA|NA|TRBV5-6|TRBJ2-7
CASSRWYEQYF
TGTGCCAGCAGTCGGTGGTACGAGCAGTACTTC
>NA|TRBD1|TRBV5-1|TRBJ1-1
CASSFRRTGSNTEAFF
TGCGCCAGCAGCTTTCGACGGACAGGGTCGAACACTGAAGCTTTCTTT
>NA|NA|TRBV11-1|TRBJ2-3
CASSLGARGTDTQYF
TGTGCCAGCAGCTTAGGCGCCAGGGGAACAGATACGCAGTATTTT
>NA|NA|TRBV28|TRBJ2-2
CASSSHRQSLTGELFF
TGTGCCAGCAGTTCCCACCGACAGAGTCTGACCGGGGAGCTGTTTTTT
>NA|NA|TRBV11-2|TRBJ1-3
CASSSRRVPSGNTIYF
TGTGCCAGCAGCTCCCGGCGGGTGCCCTCTGGAAACACCATATATTTT
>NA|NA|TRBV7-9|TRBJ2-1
CASSPTGIGPFYNEQFF
TGTGCCAGCAGCCCTACCGGGATTGGGCCGTTCTACAATGAGCAGTTCTTC
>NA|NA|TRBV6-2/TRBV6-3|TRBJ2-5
CASSFGETQYF
TGTGCCAGCAGTTTCGGAGAGACCCAGTACTTC
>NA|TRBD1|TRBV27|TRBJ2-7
CASRDRGGSYEQYF
TGTGCCAGCAGGGACAGGGGTGGGTCCTACGAGCAGTACTTC
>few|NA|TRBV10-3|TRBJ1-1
CAITTDTRREAFF
TGTGCCATCACCACGGACACCAGAAGGGAAGCTTTCTTT